The 16 T cell receptor beta chains reported below all come from one sample, sequenced in a study of control samples from healthy donors and cancer patients (dated by TCRdb to the early 2020s). Library preparation used the immunoSEQ multiplex PCR assay. The immuneACCESS repertoire file appears here via TCRdb, limited to in-frame rearrangements. These files lack a portion of the clones; in checked studies, under half of the deficit traces to unresolved V genes, and the cause of the others is not known. The sample data list 85,000 to 100,000 clones, and over 90% of these were observed just once. The ten top clones hold 8% to 9.5% of the sample. The source material was blood. The receptors come from a man aged 18 to 29 in good health.

DNA for the CDR3: TGTGCCAGCAGTGACGCGATGGGGTCATGGGGCGGCTACACCTTC. Protein: CASSDAMGSWGGYTF. The V gene is TRBV6-4, the J gene TRBJ1-2, with D perhaps matching TRBD1 (5 bases). This CDR3 contains 15 residues. The ends were cut back, 2 bases at V and 8 bases at J, with 18 bases in the middle. Germline V lookup: CDR1 MRHNA, CDR2 SNTAGT.

The chain couples TRBV19 to TRBJ1-5; D gene unclear. Germline V CDR1 and CDR2: LNHDA, SQIVND (reference sequence). CDR3 length: 17 residues. V gave up 6 bases and J gave up 4 bases, with 22 bases separating them. CDR3 bases: TGTGCCAGTAGCCCCGAGGAACGAGGTATTTTGAATCAGCCCCAGCATTTT. Translated: CASSPEERGILNQPQHF.

Here the CDR3 DNA reads TGCGCCAGCAGCCAAGATCGGGGGGGGGTGCAAGCTTTCTTT. Translation gives CASSQDRGGVQAFF. The chain combines TRBV4-3 with TRBJ1-1; D might be TRBD1 (5 bases). Germline CDR1 reads LGHNA; CDR2 reads YSLEER. The CDR3 contains 14 residues. Trimming took 0 bases from V and 9 from J, leaving 14 bases between them.

This sequence joins TRBV30 and TRBJ1-3, with D tentatively TRBD1 (5 bases). The V gene lost 8 bases and the J gene lost 4 bases, with 12 bases spanning the gap. This CDR3 is built from 12 residues. Germline lookup yields CDR1 GTSNPN and CDR2 SVGIG (reference sequence). The CDR3 loop reads CARKTEGNTIYF. The CDR3 DNA reads as TGTGCCCGGAAGACAGAAGGAAACACCATATATTTT.

The chain links TRBV6-5 to TRBJ2-7, with TRBD1 identical over 8 bases. The CDR3 extends over 13 amino acids. The V and J ends lost 8 bases and 1 base, in that order; junction bases with no gene match: 4. CDR1 and CDR2 from the germline V gene are MNHEY and SVGAGI. CDR3 protein: CASLQGGSYEQYF. The CDR3 bases are TGTGCCAGCTTACAGGGGGGTTCCTACGAGCAGTACTTC.

The chain links TRBV4-1 to TRBJ2-3; D perhaps matches TRBD1 (6 bases). V was pared by 3 bases and J by 3 bases, with 13 bases between. The CDR3 is made up of 15 amino acids. CDR1 and CDR2 from the germline V gene are MGHRA and YSYEKL. This CDR3 is CASSQGTRETDTQYF. DNA for the CDR3: TGCGCCAGCAGCCAGGGGACAAGGGAGACAGATACGCAGTATTTT.

This clone was counted a single time. This chain uses TRBV4-3 with TRBJ1-2, with D uncertain. The CDR3 consists of 14 residues. Trimming stripped 0 bases from V and 6 bases from J, with 11 bases between. Per the germline V gene, CDR1 is LGHNA and CDR2 is YSLEER. CDR3 in amino acids: CASSQEAGVDGYTF. The DNA for the CDR3 is TGCGCCAGCAGCCAAGAGGCTGGGGTTGATGGCTACACCTTC.

The J gene is TRBJ1-4, the V gene TRBV27; D might be TRBD1 (5 bases). The CDR3 loop spans 14 amino acids. The germline V gene has CDR1 MNHEY and CDR2 SMNVEV (reference sequence). V lost 5 bases, J lost 8 bases, and 15 bases lay in between. The CDR3 reads CASSHGGEVEKLFF. CDR3 DNA: TGTGCCAGCAGTCATGGGGGAGAGGTGGAAAAACTGTTTTTT.

This chain connects TRBV30 to TRBJ2-7; maybe TRBD2 (6 bases). Germline lookup yields CDR1 GTSNPN and CDR2 SVGIG (reference sequence). The length of the CDR3 is 15 residues. The V and J ends lost 7 bases and 1 base respectively, with 20 bases between them. CDR3: CASSEGASGSYEQYF. CDR3 nucleotides: TGTGCCTCGTCTGAAGGGGCCAGCGGGTCCTACGAGCAGTACTTC.

The V call is TRBV5-4, the J call TRBJ2-3; tentatively, D is TRBD2 (6 bases). Germline CDR1 SGHNT, CDR2 YYREEE (reference sequence). The CDR3 has 15 residues. Trimming took 0 bases from V and 0 from J, leaving 8 bases between them. The CDR3 coding sequence is TGTGCCAGCAGCTTGGTGGGGGGAAGCACAGATACGCAGTATTTT. This codes for CASSLVGGSTDTQYF. Using reference TRBV5-4 and TRBJ2-3 for the parts outside the CDR3, the full variable domain is ETGVTQSPTHLIKTRGQQVTLRCSSQSGHNTVSWYQQALGQGPQFIFQYYREEENGRGNFPPRFSGLQFPNYSSELNVNALELDDSALYLCASSLVGGSTDTQYFGPGTRLTVL.

For the CDR3, the DNA is TGTGCCAGCTCACCCAACAGACAAACTGGCACTGAAGCTTTCTTT. Translating it yields CASSPNRQTGTEAFF. V gene TRBV18 combines with J gene TRBJ1-1; the D is unclear. The length of the CDR3 is 15 residues. The V end lost 3 bases, the J end lost 4 bases, and 15 bases lay between the germline ends. CDR1 is KGHSH and CDR2 is LQKENI in the germline V gene.

J is TRBJ1-1 and V is TRBV5-1, with a tentative D call TRBD1 (6 bases). Trimming cost V 2 bases and J 3 bases, with 8 bases left between them. Germline V gives CDR1 SGHRS, CDR2 YFSETQ. The CDR3 is 13 residues long. CDR3 in DNA: TGCGCCAGCAGCTTACAGGGAGACACTGAAGCTTTCTTT. It specifies CASSLQGDTEAFF.

The V and J genes are TRBV19 and TRBJ1-1, with TRBD1 identical over 8 bases. With 1 base clipped from V and 8 bases from J, the junction kept 3 bases outside the gene matches. CDR3 length: 13 residues. Germline V gene sequence: CDR1 LNHDA, CDR2 SQIVND (reference sequence). The CDR3, as DNA: TGTGCCAGTAGTATAGGGGGGACAGGAGAAGCTTTCTTT. Its protein product is CASSIGGTGEAFF.

This rearrangement joins TRBV5-4 to TRBJ1-2, with D unclear. Per germline, CDR1 SGHNT and CDR2 YYREEE (reference sequence). CDR3 length: 15 amino acids. Trimming removed 0 bases at V and 2 bases at J, with 11 bases between. The CDR3 protein is CASSLVWAENYGYTF. The CDR3 bases are TGTGCCAGCAGCTTGGTCTGGGCGGAGAACTATGGCTACACCTTC.

This clone was detected only a few times. V and J are TRBV7-2 and TRBJ2-1; TRBD2 aligns across 7 bases. With 6 bases clipped from V and 8 bases from J, the junction kept 7 bases outside the gene matches. The CDR3 is 13 amino acids. Germline CDR1 SGHTA, CDR2 FQGNSA. The CDR3 bases are TGTGCCAGCAGATGGGGGGGGAGGTATGAGCAGTTCTTC. It encodes CASRWGGRYEQFF.

The chain recombines TRBV5-1 with TRBJ1-6; D call uncertain. The CDR3 has 13 residues. Germline values: CDR1 SGHRS, CDR2 YFSETQ. Trimming took 4 bases from V and 8 from J, leaving 10 bases between them. CDR3 in amino acids: CASSTTPDSPLHF. CDR3 nucleotide sequence: TGCGCCAGCAGCACCACTCCGGATTCACCCCTCCACTTT.